Each of the 16 T cell receptor beta chains below was sequenced from the same sample in a study of shared clonotypes between healthy human individuals. The assay was immunoSEQ multiplex PCR, and TCRdb's table has in-frame clones only and misses some. This table holds about 520,000 clones, about 84% found once. Sequencing was done on a sample of PBMCs. The receptors come from a woman aged 40-49 years in good health. Some clones in this sample may be carry-over from other donors' samples.

As concerns this clone: Given a far larger clone just one base away, this is likely a sequencing read error. This specimen includes other DNA sequences encoding the same CDR3. The chain carries TRBV5-4 and TRBJ1-1; 8 bases are a match to TRBD1. The CDR3 runs to 15 residues. From germline, CDR1 is SGHNT and CDR2 YYREEE (reference sequence). The chain's CDR3 is CASSLFRGQNTEAFF. Here the CDR3 DNA reads TGTGCCAGCAGCTTGTTCAGGGGGCAGAACACCGAAGCTTTCTTT.

The chain couples TRBV27 to TRBJ1-1; 7 bases match TRBD1. The germline CDR1 and CDR2 sequences are MNHEY and SMNVEV (reference sequence). This CDR3 region has 14 residues. The trim removed 5 bases at V and 1 base at J, leaving 4 bases unmatched. CDR3 DNA sequence: TGTGCCAGCAGTAGAGGGGGCTGGAACACTGAAGCTTTCTTT. It specifies CASSRGGWNTEAFF.

This CDR3 reads CAWNGPDGNYGYTF. The CDR3 DNA reads as TGTGCCTGGAATGGGCCGGACGGCAACTATGGCTACACCTTC. The rearrangement joins TRBV30 to TRBJ1-2; D gene ambiguous. The CDR3 loop spans 14 amino acids. In germline, CDR1 is GTSNPN, CDR2 SVGIG (reference sequence). V dropped 4 bases and J dropped 2 bases, with 14 bases sitting between them.

DNA for the CDR3: TGTGCCAGAAGCTTGGTAAACTCTGGAAACACCATATATTTT. This encodes CARSLVNSGNTIYF. The chain links TRBV5-3 to TRBJ1-3; no definite D call. TRBV5-3 is an ORF; its function is uncertain. This CDR3 is 14 amino acids long. The V end was cut by 0 bases, the J end by 0 bases, with 4 bases between.

The chain has TRBV7-8 and TRBJ2-1, with 7 bases that match TRBD2. Germline-derived CDR1 and CDR2 are SGHVS and FQNEAQ. Unmatched junction bases numbered 14, after V lost 8 bases and J lost 10 bases. The CDR3 consists of 14 residues. CDR3 sequence: CASVAGRAGTEQFF. CDR3 DNA sequence: TGTGCCAGCGTAGCTGGGAGGGCGGGGACGGAGCAGTTCTTC.

This chain links TRBV5-1 with TRBJ1-2; 8 nucleotides agree with TRBD1. The CDR3 runs to 15 residues. V shed 0 bases and J 5 bases; nucleotides not matched to a gene: 6. The germline V gene encodes CDR1 SGHRS and CDR2 YFSETQ. The CDR3 region has the DNA TGCGCCAGCAGCTTGGAGCCGACAGGGGTGTATGGCTACACCTTC. Translation gives CASSLEPTGVYGYTF.

The sample holds one count of this clone. The V and J genes are TRBV7-8 and TRBJ2-7; 7 nucleotides agree with TRBD2. CDR1 SGHVS and CDR2 FQNEAQ come from the germline V gene. The CDR3 runs 16 residues. V trimming: 0 bases; J trimming: 4 bases; junction bases outside the gene matches: 9. The DNA of the CDR3 is TGTGCCAGCAGCTTAGCGGGAGGGCCCACTAGATACGAGCAGTACTTC. It encodes CASSLAGGPTRYEQYF.

Notes on this clone: A far larger clone is a single base away, which makes a read error likely. The same CDR3 can be traced to other DNA sequences in this sample. The gene calls are TRBV6-1 and TRBJ1-1, with D perhaps TRBD1 (6 bases). CDR3 length: 15 amino acids. Germline V CDR1 and CDR2: MNHNS, SASEGT. In DNA, the CDR3 is TGTGCCAGCAGTGTTGGGATGACAGGTTCGACTGAGGCTTTCTTT. Its protein is CASSVGMTGSTEAFF.

The chain recombines TRBV2 with TRBJ1-1; 7 bases agree with TRBD1. The J segment lost 4 bases and the V segment lost 8 bases, leaving 13 bases of the junction unmatched. This CDR3 is 15 amino acids long. In germline, CDR1 is SNHLY, CDR2 FYNNEI. The CDR3 coding sequence is TGTGCCAGCGGTCGGGAGGCAGGGGGGAGCACTGAAGCTTTCTTT. It encodes CASGREAGGSTEAFF.

The chain carries TRBV5-8 and TRBJ1-2; D remains unclear. This CDR3 has 15 residues. CDR1 SGHTS and CDR2 YDEGEE come from the germline V gene. The ends were cut back, 7 bases at V and 2 bases at J, with 18 bases in the middle. In DNA form, the CDR3 reads TGTGCCAGCTGGTACCTACCCCGGGCCAACTATGGCTACACCTTC. Translating it yields CASWYLPRANYGYTF.

The chain is built from TRBV9 and TRBJ2-2; 9 bases match TRBD1. After removal of 3 bases from V and 3 bases from J, the junction contained 6 bases not matched to a gene. Germline-derived CDR1 and CDR2 are SGDLS and YYNGEE. The CDR3 extends over 16 amino acids. The CDR3 DNA reads as TGTGCCAGCAGCGATTCCCGGGACAGGGACACCGGGGAGCTGTTTTTT. Encoded protein: CASSDSRDRDTGELFF.

CDR3 sequence (DNA): TGCAGCGTTGAAGATCTTGGGACAGCCGAAGCTTTCTTT. Translating gives CSVEDLGTAEAFF. The rearrangement joins TRBV29-1 to TRBJ1-1, with 7 bases aligning to TRBD1. The CDR3 is 13 amino acids. Germline V gives CDR1 SQVTM, CDR2 ANQGSEA. V trimming: 0 bases; J trimming: 8 bases; junction bases outside the gene matches: 6. The full variable domain, with the rest looked up from reference TRBV29-1 and TRBJ1-1, is SAVISQKPSRDICQRGTSLTIQCQVDSQVTMMFWYRQQPGQSLTLIATANQGSEATYESGFVIDKFPISRPNLTFSTLTVSNMSPEDSSIYLCSVEDLGTAEAFFGQGTRLTVV.

This clone has just one count. A far larger clone is only one base removed, so a read error is likely. The same CDR3 can be traced to other DNA sequences in this sample. The chain employs TRBV29-1 and TRBJ1-2, with TRBD1 identical over 8 bases. The CDR3 has 16 amino acids. CDR1 SQVTM and CDR2 ANQGSEA come from the germline V gene. Here the CDR3 reads CSVEGVRGRANYGYTF. The CDR3 bases are TGCAGCGTTGAGGGGGTCAGGGGGCGCGCAAACTATGGCTACACATTC.

The gene calls are TRBV2 and TRBJ2-7; the D is unclear. V lost 3 bases and J 4 bases, leaving 13 bases between the germline ends. This CDR3 has 14 residues. Germline V CDR1 and CDR2: SNHLY, FYNNEI. The CDR3 bases are TGTGCCAGCAGTGACGGTCCTTTTGTTTACGAGCAGTACTTC. Amino acids: CASSDGPFVYEQYF. Drawing the rest from reference TRBV2 and TRBJ2-7, the complete variable domain is EPEVTQTPSHQVTQMGQEVILRCVPISNHLYFYWYRQILGQKVEFLVSFYNNEISEKSEIFDDQFSVERPDGSNFTLKIRSTKLEDSAMYFCASSDGPFVYEQYFGPGTRLTVT.

V is TRBV11-2 and J is TRBJ2-1; 15 nucleotides line up with TRBD2. Germline V gene lookup returns CDR1 SGHAT and CDR2 FQNNGV. The V and J ends lost 7 bases and 7 bases, in that order; junction bases with no gene match: 5. CDR3 size: 15 residues. CDR3: CASNKGLAGGNEQFF. CDR3 DNA sequence: TGTGCCAGCAACAAGGGACTAGCGGGAGGAAATGAGCAGTTCTTC. The whole variable domain, filled in from reference TRBV11-2 and TRBJ2-1, reads EAGVAQSPRYKIIEKRQSVAFWCNPISGHATLYWYQQILGQGPKLLIQFQNNGVVDDSQLPKDRFSAERLKGVDSTLKIQPAKLEDSAVYLCASNKGLAGGNEQFFGPGTRLTVL.

The chain recombines TRBV7-2 with TRBJ1-4; TRBD1 aligns across 11 bases. The CDR3 loop spans 15 amino acids. The V and J ends lost 5 bases and 3 bases, in that order; junction bases with no gene match: 2. Looked up from germline, CDR1 is SGHTA and CDR2 is FQGNSA. The CDR3 nucleotides are TGTGCCAGCAGCGGACAGGGGGCGGCTAATGAAAAACTGTTTTTT. This translates into CASSGQGAANEKLFF. The full variable domain, its missing parts supplied by reference TRBV7-2 and TRBJ1-4, is GAGVSQSPSNKVTEKGKDVELRCDPISGHTALYWYRQSLGQGLEFLIYFQGNSAPDKSGLPSDRFSAERTGGSVSTLTIQRTQQEDSAVYLCASSGQGAANEKLFFGSGTQLSVL.